The rows below give T cell receptor beta chains drawn from one sample of a study of blood T cell repertoires in COVID-19. The repertoire was sequenced with immunoSEQ multiplex PCR; TCRdb's copy has only in-frame clones and lacks some. The repertoire holds 350,000 to 400,000 clones, with 86% as singletons. Sequenced input: peripheral blood. The receptors originated from a woman in her fifties or sixties with COVID-19, enrolled during active disease. Each CDR3 is given with its conserved first and last residue. The order of the fields is clone size, D gene, CDR3 length, J gene, V gene, CDR3 protein, CDR3 DNA. The D gene is left open where the match is weak. Only some rows state a clone size, as once, few, many or a class for expanded clones.

NA NA 14 TRBJ2-5 TRBV11-2 CASSFSFVTKTQYF TGTGCCAGCAGCTTTAGTTTCGTCACGAAGACCCAGTACTTC
NA NA 13 TRBJ1-1 TRBV18 CASSPRSNTEAFF TGTGCCAGCTCACCACGCAGTAACACTGAAGCTTTCTTT
NA NA 17 TRBJ1-6 TRBV7-3 CASSLNLGGFGRSPLHF TGTGCCAGCAGCTTAAACTTAGGGGGGTTCGGGAGGTCACCCCTCCACTTT
NA NA 15 TRBJ1-1 TRBV7-3 CASSLIGGMNTEAFF TGTGCCAGCAGCTTAATCGGAGGAATGAACACTGAAGCTTTCTTT
NA TRBD1 15 TRBJ2-3 TRBV4-1 CASSQGQGGTDTQYF TGCGCCAGCAGCCAAGGACAGGGCGGCACAGATACGCAGTATTTT
NA NA 12 TRBJ2-3 TRBV19 CASSSERGTQYF TGTGCCAGTAGTAGCGAACGGGGGACGCAGTATTTT
once NA 14 TRBJ1-4 TRBV9 CASSVDGGHEKLFF TGTGCCAGCAGCGTAGACGGGGGTCATGAAAAACTGTTTTTT
NA TRBD1 17 TRBJ1-5 TRBV2 CASSRDSRSDGNQPQHF TGTGCCAGCAGCCGGGACAGCAGATCGGATGGCAATCAGCCCCAGCATTTT
NA NA 14 TRBJ1-2 TRBV19 CASSIWAGNYGYTF TGTGCCAGTAGTATATGGGCCGGCAACTATGGCTACACCTTC
once NA 20 TRBJ1-3 TRBV7-8 CASSLAPTASGGLSGNTIYF TGTGCCAGCAGCTTAGCTCCTACAGCCTCCGGAGGACTCTCTGGAAACACCATATATTTT
NA TRBD1 15 TRBJ2-2 TRBV5-4 CASSQPGQSTGELFF TGTGCCAGCTCCCAACCGGGACAGAGTACCGGGGAGCTGTTTTTT
NA NA 15 TRBJ1-5 TRBV9 CASSPSGQNNQPQHF TGTGCCAGCAGCCCCAGTGGACAGAATAATCAGCCCCAGCATTTT
once NA 15 TRBJ2-3 TRBV4-1 CASSHGTPGTDTQYF TGCGCCAGCAGTCATGGGACACCCGGGACAGATACGCAGTATTTT
NA NA 13 TRBJ1-2 TRBV7-2 CASSPEKGVGYTF TGTGCCAGCAGCCCAGAGAAAGGGGTTGGCTACACCTTC
NA NA 16 TRBJ2-7 TRBV21-1 CASTRIRPGIPYEQYF TGTGCCAGCACCCGAATCCGGCCAGGAATTCCCTACGAGCAGTACTTC
NA NA 16 TRBJ1-3 TRBV28 CASSWDLLLSGNTIYF TGTGCCAGCAGCTGGGACTTGTTACTTTCTGGAAACACCATATATTTT
NA TRBD2 13 TRBJ2-1 TRBV6-1 CASSEQASGEQFF TGTGCCAGCAGTGAACAGGCTAGCGGTGAGCAGTTCTTC
NA NA 13 TRBJ1-1 TRBV3-1/TRBV3-2 CASSPAGSTEAFF TGTGCCAGCAGCCCAGCTGGGAGCACTGAAGCTTTCTTT
NA NA 15 TRBJ2-2 TRBV24-1 CATLQHTVNTGELFF TGTGCCACCCTACAGCACACCGTGAACACCGGGGAGCTGTTTTTT
NA TRBD1 12 TRBJ2-1 TRBV3-1/TRBV3-2 CASSQGQGQEFF TGTGCCAGCAGCCAAGGACAGGGCCAGGAGTTCTTC
NA NA 13 TRBJ1-2 TRBV12-3/TRBV12-4 CASSFIQGYGYTF TGTGCCAGCAGTTTCATACAGGGATATGGCTACACCTTC
NA NA 14 TRBJ1-4 TRBV5-1 CASSLEEDNEKLFF TGCGCCAGCAGCTTGGAAGAGGATAATGAAAAACTGTTTTTT